This T cell receptor (beta chain) was found in a study of CXCR3-negative and CXCR3-positive naive CD8 T cells. For the study at large: Per library, roughly 1.6 +/- 0.3 million reads; 130 million to 150 million TRB reads overall.

It was by 5' RACE with UMI labels that the TRB cDNA libraries were prepared. TCRdb reprocessed the 5' RACE reads and keeps a single row for each CDR3 protein, giving no DNA. This sample's table reports tens of thousands of distinct CDR3 sequences. The CDR3 sequence is 16 residues long. Germline CDR1 and CDR2: MDHEN and SYDVKM. Input material: memory CD8+ T cells from blood. This clonotype was sampled from a human donor in good health. Some clones in this sample may be carry-over from other donors' samples. The rearrangement uses TRBV28 and TRBJ2-2; TCRdb outputs TRBD2, but without DNA this stays unchecked. This CDR3 reads CASSLWSSGYTGELFF.